The T cell receptor beta chain under discussion was sequenced for a study of blood T cell repertoires in COVID-19. Across the whole study: The origin of the acute and convalescent COVID-19 samples was the United States, Italy and Spain. T cells, B-cell-depleted T cells, or PBMCs provided the cDNA or gDNA that served as material.

Trimming at V came to 0 bases and at J to 9 bases, leaving 10 bases not matched to a gene. This CDR3 contains 15 residues. Germline V lookup: CDR1 SGHRS, CDR2 YFSETQ. TCRdb's copy holds only in-frame clones and misses some; the assay was immunoSEQ multiplex PCR. The sample carries around 86,000 clones, around 86% recorded once. The chain carries TRBV5-1 and TRBJ2-3, with 7 bases aligning to TRBD2. The clonotype was recovered from a woman older than 75 with acute or convalescent COVID-19. The sequenced material came from peripheral blood. The CDR3: CASSLEGLGGRTQYF. The CDR3 DNA reads as TGCGCCAGCAGCTTGGAAGGACTGGGAGGGAGGACGCAGTATTTT.